The sequence of this T cell receptor (beta chain) was determined in a study of CD4+ T cells in melanoma. Using immunoSEQ multiplex PCR, the repertoire was profiled, and TCRdb retains in-frame clones only, with some absent. Here the sample spans approximately 11,000 clones, 55% to 75% being singletons. Whole-study findings and limits: Neoantigen-specific CD4+ T cells in melanoma reportedly had diverse differentiation states.

In the case of this clone: The antigen remains undetermined.

The V and J ends lost 5 bases and 1 base, in that order; junction bases with no gene match: 14. The germline V gene has CDR1 SEHNR and CDR2 FQNEAQ (reference sequence). This CDR3 contains 18 residues. Sequenced: cells from a culture (not recorded whether cultured in vitro). V is TRBV7-9 and J is TRBJ2-3; 8 bases agree with TRBD2. The sequence was obtained from a human donor with melanoma. CDR3 loop: CASSATGTSPMGTDTQYF. In nucleotides, the CDR3 is TGTGCCAGCAGCGCAACCGGGACTAGTCCCATGGGCACAGATACGCAGTATTTT.